This T cell receptor beta chain was obtained from a study of T cell responses to AZD1222 COVID-19 vaccine. The repertoire was sequenced with immunoSEQ multiplex PCR; TCRdb's copy has only in-frame clones and lacks some. Of under 110,000 clones listed, roughly nine tenths were seen once; the top ten hold around 5%. The V gene end was trimmed by 2 bases and the J gene end by 6 bases; junction bases not matched to a gene: 19. Germline V gene sequence: CDR1 MRHNA, CDR2 SNTAGT. CDR3 length: 19 residues. The TCR sequence derives from an adult in good health. The rearrangement joins TRBV6-4 to TRBJ2-1, with TRBD2 matching over 7 bases. The sequenced sample was peripheral blood, obtained on day 0 of AZD1222 vaccination. The CDR3, as DNA: TGTGCCAGCAGTGACAAGGATATTGGGTCTCAGCGGGATCCCAATGAGCAGTTCTTC. Translated: CASSDKDIGSQRDPNEQFF.